The clone carrying this TCR beta chain was seen only once. Its antigen is currently unknown. Repertoires were generated with immunoSEQ multiplex PCR, while TCRdb's copy carries only in-frame clones and drops some. The table records some 87,000 clones, about 85% of them present only once. Germline V gene data show CDR1 as SGHDT and CDR2 as YYEEEE. The CDR3 sequence is 16 residues long. V lost 4 bases and J lost 2, with 17 bases in between. The source of the sample is a study of radiotherapy plus CTLA-4 blockade in lung cancer. As for the study in general: With approximately 33% of patients having disease control, objective responses were seen in about 17%.

Patients had chemo-refractory metastatic non-small-cell lung cancer and received focal radiation plus CTLA-4 blockade that used ipilimumab. Study observations and caveats: Interferon-beta, together with early blood T cell clone dynamics, reportedly best predicted response. Researchers report tumor-derived TCR clones expanding in blood after radiotherapy plus ipilimumab.

The sequence was collected from a human donor with non-small cell lung cancer that progressed on radiotherapy plus ipilimumab. The sequencing used peripheral blood, collected from a patient treated with radiotherapy plus ipilimumab. The chain couples TRBV5-6 to TRBJ2-3; perhaps TRBD2 as D (5 bases). DNA for the CDR3: TGTGCCAGCAGCGATGGAGGTGGTCTTTTCACAGATACGCAGTATTTT. Translating it yields CASSDGGGLFTDTQYF.